Given below is one T cell receptor beta chain in context. The specificity of this receptor is unknown. One base away there is no much larger clone; base qualities are not given. This sample is drawn from a study of CD8+ T cells in alopecia areata (dated by TCRdb to the late 2010s). Looking at the study overall: The treated patients took part in an open-label pilot trial in which moderate-to-severe alopecia areata was treated with oral tofacitinib at 5 to 10 mg twice daily. The study used high-throughput TCRbeta sequencing to examine T cell clonal expansion in alopecia areata, in both the C3H/HeJ mouse model and human patients. On the human side, TCRbeta sequencing was run on scalp tissue and on sorted CD4+ and CD8+ peripheral blood T cells from healthy controls and from alopecia areata patients with either patchy or totalis/universalis disease. Biopsies were taken from tofacitinib-treated patients at baseline and again at 4 and 24 weeks into treatment, and several of those patients also had a later scalp biopsy. Scalp clonality was compared among normal scalp (n=4), patchy alopecia areata scalp (n=8), and alopecia totalis/universalis scalp (n=8). Amplification of TCRbeta CDR3 regions was done by immunoSEQ multiplex PCR using 35 Vbeta forward primers and 13 Jbeta reverse primers. RNA was extracted with the PAXgene miRNA kit for fixed scalp, the miRNeasy kit for PBMCs, and the RNeasy kit for mouse skin. Patients stayed on tofacitinib for 6 to 18 months and then had 6 months of follow-up off drug so that delayed response and recurrence could be assessed.

The intended sense of this specimen's time point label: baseline before oral tofacitinib. Lesional scalp punch biopsies and peripheral blood were obtained from alopecia areata patients. PBMCs were isolated by density centrifugation and stained for CD3, CD4 and CD8, and CD4+ and CD8+ T cells were sorted on a FACSAria. Receptor amplification or capture employed the immunoSEQ multiplex PCR assay. To provide template for TCR sequencing, every sample had RNA extracted and reverse transcribed into cDNA. SuperScript III was used to make first-strand cDNA, primed with a 2:1 mix of oligo-dT and random hexamers. A synthetic immune receptor repertoire was used to assess amplification bias, and residual bias was removed computationally. The paper's data handling went like this. After raw reads were preprocessed to remove errors, the CDR3 was defined following IMGT conventions as running from the conserved cysteine to phenylalanine. Clonality was computed as 1 minus the Shannon entropy, with the entropy normalized by log2 of the number of productive unique TCRs. CD4 or CD8 identity of scalp clones was inferred by cross-referencing scalp TCRbeta sequences with sorted blood CD4 and CD8 repertoires. The immuneACCESS repertoire file appears here via TCRdb, limited to in-frame rearrangements. These files lack a portion of the clones; in checked studies, under half of the deficit traces to unresolved V genes, and the cause of the others is not known. That table furnishes V, J and clone size, whereas the DNA furnished D and trimming. This sample gives approximately 150,000 clones in total; about 67% of them show up just once. The biggest ten clones account for 10% to 12% of the sample.

General conclusions and limits of the study: Shared TCR sequences between patients were less evident than in mice, which may be partly attributable to HLA diversity in the patient population. Resident alphabeta T cells in normal human skin are also sequenced, complicating scalp TCR repertoire analysis, unlike mouse skin dominated by gammadelta T cells. Lesional scalp, especially in alopecia totalis/universalis, showed higher clonality and more expanded CD8+ clones than normal scalp, suggesting antigenic drive.

The CDR3 goes from the cysteine to the phenylalanine over 15 residues. Only CDR3 DNA is held: 45 bases, read in frame from base 1. According to the germline V gene, CDR1 reads WSHSY and CDR2 reads SAAADI. Deletion took 3 bases off V and 2 bases off J, with a span of 13 bases between the germline ends. The sample consisted of CD8+ T cells sorted from blood, taken at week 0. This sequence was found in a human donor with alopecia areata. The rearranged chain carries TRBV10-2 and TRBJ2-5; no D gene can be assigned with confidence. The sequenced DNA: TGCGCCAGCAGTGATAGAGTGCGAATTCAAGAGACCCAGTACTTC. It specifies CASSDRVRIQETQYF.